One and the same sample provided the 5 T cell receptor beta chains below, sequenced in a study of blood T cell repertoires in COVID-19. Repertoires were generated with immunoSEQ multiplex PCR, while TCRdb's copy carries only in-frame clones and drops some. The repertoire holds almost 350,000 clones, with more than 70% as singletons. Sequences were obtained from PBMCs or T cells enriched from blood (not recorded which). All receptors derive from a woman in her 30s who had been exposed to COVID-19.

This sequence joins TRBV28 and TRBJ2-7, with TRBD1 matching 9 bases. This CDR3 is built from 15 residues. Germline lookup yields CDR1 MDHEN and CDR2 SYDVKM. The J segment lost 7 bases and the V segment lost 7 bases, leaving 14 bases of the junction unmatched. In DNA, the CDR3 is TGTGCCAGCACCCGACCGGGACAGGGTTGGGAAGAGCAGTACTTC. Translation gives CASTRPGQGWEEQYF.

This clone has more than one count but fewer than ten. J is TRBJ1-4 and V is TRBV28; 7 nucleotides align to TRBD1. The CDR3 is 15 residues long. Germline V CDR1 and CDR2: MDHEN, SYDVKM. J gave up 6 bases and V 5 bases, and 9 bases lay outside the gene matches. CDR3 in amino acids: CASSVSQGPHEKLFF. DNA of the CDR3: TGTGCCAGCAGTGTCTCACAGGGGCCCCATGAAAAACTGTTTTTT.

V is TRBV9 and J is TRBJ2-7; weak D call: TRBD2 (5 bases). CDR3 length: 16 residues. The V end was cut by 0 bases, the J end by 2 bases, with 15 bases between. Germline V gives CDR1 SGDLS, CDR2 YYNGEE. For the CDR3, the DNA is TGTGCCAGCAGCGTAGGTGGGAGCGGTCTCCCCTACGAGCAGTACTTC. Translated, it gives CASSVGGSGLPYEQYF.

The table lists this clone with a count of one. The V call is TRBV5-1, the J call TRBJ2-2; D might be TRBD2 (6 bases). Germline CDR1 and CDR2: SGHRS and YFSETQ. V was cut by 3 bases and J by 2 bases, with 14 bases left in between. CDR3 length: 16 amino acids. In nucleotides, the CDR3 is TGCGCCAGCAGCTCGACCGGGACTCTAAACACCGGGGAGCTGTTTTTT. Its translation is CASSSTGTLNTGELFF.

V is TRBV29-1 and J is TRBJ2-5, with a possible D match to TRBD1 (6 bases). The CDR3 runs to 12 residues. CDR1 and CDR2 from the germline V gene are SQVTM and ANQGSEA. V lost 4 bases to trimming and J lost 2 bases, with 8 bases between them. The CDR3 nucleotides are TGCAGCGTTGCAGGGGCTCAAGAGACCCAGTACTTC. This encodes CSVAGAQETQYF. Based on the CDR3 plus reference TRBV29-1 and TRBJ2-5, the full variable domain is SAVISQKPSRDICQRGTSLTIQCQVDSQVTMMFWYRQQPGQSLTLIATANQGSEATYESGFVIDKFPISRPNLTFSTLTVSNMSPEDSSIYLCSVAGAQETQYFGPGTRLLVL.